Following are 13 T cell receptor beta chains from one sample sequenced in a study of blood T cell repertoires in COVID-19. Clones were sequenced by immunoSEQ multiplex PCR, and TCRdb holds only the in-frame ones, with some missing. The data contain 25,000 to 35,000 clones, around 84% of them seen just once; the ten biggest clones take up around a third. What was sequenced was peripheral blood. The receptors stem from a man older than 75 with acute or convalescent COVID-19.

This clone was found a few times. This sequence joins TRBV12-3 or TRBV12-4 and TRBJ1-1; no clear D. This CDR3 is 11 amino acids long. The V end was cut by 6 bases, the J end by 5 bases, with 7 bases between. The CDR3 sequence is CASRVRTEAFF. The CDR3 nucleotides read TGTGCCAGCAGGGTCCGGACTGAAGCTTTCTTT.

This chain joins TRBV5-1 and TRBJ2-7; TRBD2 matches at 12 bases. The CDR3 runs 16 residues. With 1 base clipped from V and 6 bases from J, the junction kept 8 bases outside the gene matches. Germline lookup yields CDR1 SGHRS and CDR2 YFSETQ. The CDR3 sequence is CASSLPRTSGETEQYF. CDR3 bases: TGCGCCAGCAGCTTGCCTCGGACTAGCGGGGAAACCGAGCAGTACTTC.

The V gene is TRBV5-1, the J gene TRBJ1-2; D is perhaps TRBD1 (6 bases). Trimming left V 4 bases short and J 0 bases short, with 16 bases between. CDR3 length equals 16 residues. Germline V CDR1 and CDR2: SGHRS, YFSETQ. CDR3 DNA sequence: TGCGCCAGCAGCCCCCGGGACAAGATAGCTAACTATGGCTACACCTTC. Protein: CASSPRDKIANYGYTF. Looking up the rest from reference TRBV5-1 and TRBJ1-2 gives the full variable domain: KAGVTQTPRYLIKTRGQQVTLSCSPISGHRSVSWYQQTPGQGLQFLFEYFSETQRNKGNFPGRFSGRQFSNSRSEMNVSTLELGDSALYLCASSPRDKIANYGYTFGSGTRLTVV.

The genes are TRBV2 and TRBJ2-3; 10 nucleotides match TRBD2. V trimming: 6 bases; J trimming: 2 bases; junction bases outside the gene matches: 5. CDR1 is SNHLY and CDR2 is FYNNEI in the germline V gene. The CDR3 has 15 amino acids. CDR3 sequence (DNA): TGTGCCAGCAGGAAACTAGCGGGGAACACAGATACGCAGTATTTT. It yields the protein CASRKLAGNTDTQYF.

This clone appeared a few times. CDR3 coding DNA: TGTGCCAGCAGCTTGGACAGCGTCGGCGGGTGGGGCTACACCTTC. As protein: CASSLDSVGGWGYTF. The rearrangement joins TRBV7-9 to TRBJ1-2, with D perhaps TRBD1 (6 bases). Between the trimmed V and J ends, which lost 3 bases and 8 bases, there was a span of 19 bases. Germline V gene sequence: CDR1 SEHNR, CDR2 FQNEAQ (reference sequence). This CDR3 is built from 15 residues.

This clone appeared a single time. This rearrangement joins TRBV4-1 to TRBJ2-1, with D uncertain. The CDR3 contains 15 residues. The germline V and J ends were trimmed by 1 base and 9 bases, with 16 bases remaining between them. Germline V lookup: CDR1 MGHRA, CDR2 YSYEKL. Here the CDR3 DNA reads TGCGCCAGCAGCCAAGGGTGGCTACAGTACGGTGAGCAGTTCTTC. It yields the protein CASSQGWLQYGEQFF.

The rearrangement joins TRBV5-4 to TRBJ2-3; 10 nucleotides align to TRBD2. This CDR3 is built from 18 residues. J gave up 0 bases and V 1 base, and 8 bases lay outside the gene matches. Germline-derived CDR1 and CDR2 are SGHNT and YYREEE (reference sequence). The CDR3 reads CASSLRGSGGASTDTQYF. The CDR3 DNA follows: TGTGCCAGCAGCTTGCGTGGCAGCGGGGGGGCTAGCACAGATACGCAGTATTTT.

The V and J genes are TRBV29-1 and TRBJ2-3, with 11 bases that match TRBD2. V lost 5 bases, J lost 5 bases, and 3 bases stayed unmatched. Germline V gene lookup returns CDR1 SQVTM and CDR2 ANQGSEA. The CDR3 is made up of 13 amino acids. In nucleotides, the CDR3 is TGCAGCGTTCGACTAGCGGGGTTAGATACGCAGTATTTT. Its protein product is CSVRLAGLDTQYF.

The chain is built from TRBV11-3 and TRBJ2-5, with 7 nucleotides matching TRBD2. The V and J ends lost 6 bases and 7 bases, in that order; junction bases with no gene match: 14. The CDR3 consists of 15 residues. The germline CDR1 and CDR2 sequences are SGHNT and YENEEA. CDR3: CASSPTSEGDGTQYF. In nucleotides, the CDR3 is TGTGCCAGCAGTCCTACTAGCGAGGGTGATGGGACCCAGTACTTC.

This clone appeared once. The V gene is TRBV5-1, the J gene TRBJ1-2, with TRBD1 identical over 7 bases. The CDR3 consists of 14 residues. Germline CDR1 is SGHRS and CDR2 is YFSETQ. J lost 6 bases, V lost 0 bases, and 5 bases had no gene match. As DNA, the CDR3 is TGCGCCAGCAGCTTGGGTGGACAGGTTGATGGCTACACCTTC. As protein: CASSLGGQVDGYTF.

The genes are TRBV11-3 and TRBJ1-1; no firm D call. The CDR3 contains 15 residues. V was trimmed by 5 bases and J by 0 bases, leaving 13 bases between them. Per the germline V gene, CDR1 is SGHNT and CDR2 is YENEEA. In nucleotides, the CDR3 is TGTGCCAGCAGCGACGGCGGAGCGATGAACACTGAAGCTTTCTTT. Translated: CASSDGGAMNTEAFF. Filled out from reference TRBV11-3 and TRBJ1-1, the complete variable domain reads EAGVVQSPRYKIIEKKQPVAFWCNPISGHNTLYWYLQNLGQGPELLIRYENEEAVDDSQLPKDRFSAERLKGVDSTLKIQPAELGDSAVYLCASSDGGAMNTEAFFGQGTRLTVV.

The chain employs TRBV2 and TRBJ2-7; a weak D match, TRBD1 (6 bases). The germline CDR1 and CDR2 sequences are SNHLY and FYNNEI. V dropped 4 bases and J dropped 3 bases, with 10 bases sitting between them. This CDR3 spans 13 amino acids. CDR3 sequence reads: CASSGQAFYEQYF. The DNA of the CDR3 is TGTGCCAGCAGTGGACAGGCCTTCTACGAGCAGTACTTC.

The CDR3 region has the DNA TGCGCCAGCAGCCAAGAAGGGACTAGCGGGAGGTACGAGCAGTACTTC. Its protein product is CASSQEGTSGRYEQYF. J is TRBJ2-7 and V is TRBV4-1; TRBD2 matches 15 bases. There are 16 residues in the CDR3. CDR1 and CDR2 from the germline V gene are MGHRA and YSYEKL. The V and J ends lost 0 bases and 4 bases, in that order; junction bases with no gene match: 1.